The 8 T cell receptor beta chains given below trace back to one sample, sequenced in a study of cytomegalovirus exposure and HLA in healthy donors. 60 Vbeta and 13 Jbeta primers were used in PCR. Sequencing was performed with immunoSEQ multiplex PCR; in TCRdb, only in-frame clones are kept and a portion is missing. The top ten hold 13% of the sample, which has some 120,000 clones, around 77% seen once. Sequences were obtained from PBMCs. These receptors were collected from a woman between 40 and 55 years old in good health and CMV-seropositive.

The CDR3 region has the DNA TGCGCCAGCAGCCCAGCTCCGGGAGGGCCTAATGAGCAGTTCTTC. Residues: CASSPAPGGPNEQFF. The chain carries TRBV4-1 and TRBJ2-1; 8 positions agree with TRBD2. This CDR3 has 15 residues. The junction had 9 bases not matched to a gene; V was cut back by 4 bases and J by 7 bases. The germline V gene has CDR1 MGHRA and CDR2 YSYEKL.

J is TRBJ1-2 and V is TRBV30, with 7 nucleotides matching TRBD1. The CDR3 consists of 13 residues. Germline V gene sequence: CDR1 GTSNPN, CDR2 SVGIG (reference sequence). Trimming took 3 bases from V and 5 from J; bases not matched to a gene: 6. The CDR3 DNA is TGTGCCTGGAGAAGGGAGACAGGGTATGGCTACACCTTC. This translates into CAWRRETGYGYTF. Variable domain in full (rest from reference TRBV30 and TRBJ1-2): SQTIHQWPATLVQPVGSPLSLECTVEGTSNPNLYWYRQAAGRGLQLLFYSVGIGQISSEVPQNLSASRPQDRQFILSSKKLLLSDSGFYLCAWRRETGYGYTFGSGTRLTVV.

The chain recombines TRBV11-2 with TRBJ2-5; 10 bases match TRBD2. CDR3 length: 15 amino acids. The junction had 5 bases not matched to a gene; V was cut back by 2 bases and J by 5 bases. The germline V gene has CDR1 SGHAT and CDR2 FQNNGV. CDR3 residues: CASSLSLAGVETQYF. In DNA, the CDR3 is TGTGCCAGCAGCTTATCTCTAGCGGGAGTTGAGACCCAGTACTTC.

DNA for the CDR3: TGCAGCGTTGTTGGTCGACAGGGGACGGCCGGGGAGCTGTTTTTT. The encoded protein is CSVVGRQGTAGELFF. V gene TRBV29-1 combines with J gene TRBJ2-2, with 8 bases lining up with TRBD1. The J segment lost 6 bases and the V segment lost 4 bases, leaving 10 bases of the junction unmatched. There are 15 residues in the CDR3. The V gene's germline CDR1 is SQVTM and CDR2 ANQGSEA.

This clone occurred a few times. The chain joins TRBV9 to TRBJ2-1, with TRBD1 as a possible D gene (5 bases). The germline V gene encodes CDR1 SGDLS and CDR2 YYNGEE. The V end was cut by 0 bases, the J end by 0 bases, with 10 bases between. CDR3 length: 16 amino acids. Written as DNA, the CDR3 is TGTGCCAGCAGCGTAGGGGGCGGAAGCTCCTACAATGAGCAGTTCTTC. Protein: CASSVGGGSSYNEQFF.

The rearrangement uses TRBV6-5 and TRBJ2-7; D may be TRBD1 (5 bases). V was cut by 7 bases and J by 3 bases, with 16 bases left in between. This CDR3 has 14 residues. Germline V lookup: CDR1 MNHEY, CDR2 SVGAGI. The CDR3 reads CASTTPDSLYEQYF. The CDR3 DNA reads TGTGCCAGCACCACGCCCGACAGCCTCTACGAGCAGTACTTC.

The chain links TRBV6-1 to TRBJ1-2, with a weak D call TRBD1 (6 bases). Germline-derived CDR1 and CDR2 are MNHNS and SASEGT. This CDR3 comprises 13 residues. V was trimmed by 4 bases and J by 6 bases, leaving 12 bases between them. The CDR3 DNA is TGTGCCAGCAGTGTAGGGGGGGGCAATGGCTACACCTTC. It specifies CASSVGGGNGYTF.

This clone was counted only a few times. The genes are TRBV18 and TRBJ2-5; 8 positions agree with TRBD1. There are 15 residues in the CDR3. CDR1 and CDR2 (germline): KGHSH, LQKENI. The V gene end was trimmed by 4 bases and the J gene end by 0 bases; junction bases not matched to a gene: 4. As DNA, the CDR3 is TGTGCCAGCTCACGAATGACAGGGGACCAAGAGACCCAGTACTTC. It yields the protein CASSRMTGDQETQYF.